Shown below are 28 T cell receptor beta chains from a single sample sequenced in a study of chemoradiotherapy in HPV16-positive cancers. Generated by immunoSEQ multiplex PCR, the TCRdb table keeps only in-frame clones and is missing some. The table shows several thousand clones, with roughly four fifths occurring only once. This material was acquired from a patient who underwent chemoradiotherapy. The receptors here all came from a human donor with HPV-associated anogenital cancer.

The CDR3 protein is CASSWSQGDTEAFF. Here the CDR3 DNA reads TGTGCCAGCAGTTGGTCCCAGGGTGACACTGAAGCTTTCTTT. The chain has TRBV28 and TRBJ1-1; TRBD1 might be the D (5 bases). Germline loops: CDR1 MDHEN, CDR2 SYDVKM. The V gene lost 4 bases and the J gene lost 3 bases, with 12 bases spanning the gap. This CDR3 has 14 residues. The full variable domain, in which reference TRBV28 and TRBJ1-1 provide the parts outside the CDR3, is DVKVTQSSRYLVKRTGEKVFLECVQDMDHENMFWYRQDPGLGLRLIYFSYDVKMKEKGDIPEGYSVSREKKERFSLILESASTNQTSMYLCASSWSQGDTEAFFGQGTRLTVV.

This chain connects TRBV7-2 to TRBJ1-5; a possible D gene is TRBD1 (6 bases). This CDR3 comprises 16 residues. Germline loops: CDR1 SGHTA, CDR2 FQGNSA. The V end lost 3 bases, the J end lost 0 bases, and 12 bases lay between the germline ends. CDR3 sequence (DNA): TGTGCCAGCAGCTTTTTGACAGGTGATAGCAATCAGCCCCAGCATTTT. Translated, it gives CASSFLTGDSNQPQHF.

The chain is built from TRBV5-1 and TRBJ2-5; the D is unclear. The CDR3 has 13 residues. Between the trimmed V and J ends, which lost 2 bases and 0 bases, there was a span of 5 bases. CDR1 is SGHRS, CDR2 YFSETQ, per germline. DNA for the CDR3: TGCGCCAGCAGCTTCTTGTACCAAGAGACCCAGTACTTC. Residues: CASSFLYQETQYF.

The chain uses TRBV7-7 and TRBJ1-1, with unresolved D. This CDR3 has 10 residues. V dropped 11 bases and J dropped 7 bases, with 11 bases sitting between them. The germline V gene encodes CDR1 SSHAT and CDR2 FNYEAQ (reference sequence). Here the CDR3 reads CACQCLEAFF. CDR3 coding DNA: TGTGCCTGCCAGTGCCTTGAAGCTTTCTTT.

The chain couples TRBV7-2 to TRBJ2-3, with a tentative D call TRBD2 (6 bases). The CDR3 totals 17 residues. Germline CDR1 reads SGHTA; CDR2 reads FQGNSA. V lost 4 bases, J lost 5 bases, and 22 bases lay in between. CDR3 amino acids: CASSSLAGRGGKDTQYF. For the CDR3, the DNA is TGTGCCAGCAGCTCACTAGCCGGGCGGGGAGGAAAAGATACGCAGTATTTT.

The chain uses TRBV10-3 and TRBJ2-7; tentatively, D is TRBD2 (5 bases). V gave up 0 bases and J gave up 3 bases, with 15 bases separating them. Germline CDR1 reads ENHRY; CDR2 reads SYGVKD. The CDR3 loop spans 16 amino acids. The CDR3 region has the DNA TGTGCCATCAGTGAGTCGTCGACTACCAACGGCTACGAGCAGTACTTC. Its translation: CAISESSTTNGYEQYF.

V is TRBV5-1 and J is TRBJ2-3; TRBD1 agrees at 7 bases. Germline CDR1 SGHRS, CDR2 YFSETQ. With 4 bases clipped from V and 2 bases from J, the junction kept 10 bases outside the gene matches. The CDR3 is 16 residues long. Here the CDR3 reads CASSPGTGALTDTQYF. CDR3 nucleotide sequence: TGCGCCAGCAGCCCGGGCACAGGGGCGCTCACAGATACGCAGTATTTT. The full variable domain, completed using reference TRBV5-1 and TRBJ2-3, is KAGVTQTPRYLIKTRGQQVTLSCSPISGHRSVSWYQQTPGQGLQFLFEYFSETQRNKGNFPGRFSGRQFSNSRSEMNVSTLELGDSALYLCASSPGTGALTDTQYFGPGTRLTVL.

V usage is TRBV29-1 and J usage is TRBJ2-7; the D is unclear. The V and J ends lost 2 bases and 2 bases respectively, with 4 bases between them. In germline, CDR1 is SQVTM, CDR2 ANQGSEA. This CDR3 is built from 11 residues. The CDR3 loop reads CSVERAYEQYF. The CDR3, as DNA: TGCAGCGTTGAACGGGCCTACGAGCAGTACTTC.

CDR3 sequence reads: CASSPGHLAVNTGELFF. The CDR3 DNA follows: TGTGCCAGCAGCCCCGGGCACCTAGCAGTGAACACCGGGGAGCTGTTTTTT. The chain joins TRBV7-6 to TRBJ2-2, with a possible D match to TRBD2 (5 bases). This CDR3 has 17 residues. CDR1 is SGHVS and CDR2 is FNYEAQ in the germline V gene. Trimming stripped 5 bases from V and 1 base from J, with 17 bases between.

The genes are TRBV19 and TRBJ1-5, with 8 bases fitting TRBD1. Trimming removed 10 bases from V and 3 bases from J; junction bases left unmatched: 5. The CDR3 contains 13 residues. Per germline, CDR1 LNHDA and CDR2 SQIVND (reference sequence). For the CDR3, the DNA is TGTGCCATCTCAGGGGGCCTCAATCAGCCCCAGCATTTT. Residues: CAISGGLNQPQHF.

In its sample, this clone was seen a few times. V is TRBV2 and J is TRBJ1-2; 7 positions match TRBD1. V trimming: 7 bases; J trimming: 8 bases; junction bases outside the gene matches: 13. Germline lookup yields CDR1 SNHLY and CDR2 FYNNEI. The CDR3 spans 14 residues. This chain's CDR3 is CASTLFTGAGGYTF. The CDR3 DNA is TGTGCCAGCACTCTCTTCACAGGGGCGGGCGGCTACACCTTC. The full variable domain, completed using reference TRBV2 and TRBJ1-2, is EPEVTQTPSHQVTQMGQEVILRCVPISNHLYFYWYRQILGQKVEFLVSFYNNEISEKSEIFDDQFSVERPDGSNFTLKIRSTKLEDSAMYFCASTLFTGAGGYTFGSGTRLTVV.

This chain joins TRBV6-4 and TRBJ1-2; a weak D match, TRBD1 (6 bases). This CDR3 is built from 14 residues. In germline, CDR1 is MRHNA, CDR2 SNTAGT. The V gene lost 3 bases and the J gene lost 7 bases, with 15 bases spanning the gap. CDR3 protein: CASSERNREGGYTF. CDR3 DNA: TGTGCCAGCAGTGAAAGGAACAGGGAGGGTGGCTACACCTTC.

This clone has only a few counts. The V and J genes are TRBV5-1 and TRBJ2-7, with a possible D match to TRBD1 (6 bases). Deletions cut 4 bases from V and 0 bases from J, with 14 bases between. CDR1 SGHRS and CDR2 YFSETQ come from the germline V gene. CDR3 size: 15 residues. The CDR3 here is CASSPRGQSSYEQYF. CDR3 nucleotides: TGCGCCAGCAGCCCGCGTGGACAGAGCTCCTACGAGCAGTACTTC.

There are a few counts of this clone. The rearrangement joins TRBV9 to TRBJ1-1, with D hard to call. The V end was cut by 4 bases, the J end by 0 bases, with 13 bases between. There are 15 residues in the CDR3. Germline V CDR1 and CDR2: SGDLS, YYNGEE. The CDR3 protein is CASSSLRDMNTEAFF. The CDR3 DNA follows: TGTGCCAGCAGCTCCCTCCGGGATATGAACACTGAAGCTTTCTTT.

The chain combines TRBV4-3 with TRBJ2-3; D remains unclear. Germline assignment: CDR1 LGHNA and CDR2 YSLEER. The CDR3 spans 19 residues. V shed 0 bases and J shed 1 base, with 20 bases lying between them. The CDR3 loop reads CASSQELAGPGRGTDTQYF. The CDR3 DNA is TGCGCCAGCAGCCAAGAGTTGGCAGGACCAGGACGAGGCACAGATACGCAGTATTTT.

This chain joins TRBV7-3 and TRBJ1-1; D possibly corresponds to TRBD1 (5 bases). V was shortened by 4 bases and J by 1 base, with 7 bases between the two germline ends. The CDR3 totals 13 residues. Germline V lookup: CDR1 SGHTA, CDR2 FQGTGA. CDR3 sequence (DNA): TGTGCCAGCAGCTCCCAGGGGAACACTGAAGCTTTCTTT. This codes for CASSSQGNTEAFF.

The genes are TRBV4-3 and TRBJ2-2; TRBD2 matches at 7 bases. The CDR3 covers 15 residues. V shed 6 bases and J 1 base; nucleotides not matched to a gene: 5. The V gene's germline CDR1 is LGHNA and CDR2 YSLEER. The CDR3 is CASSPGLVNTGELFF. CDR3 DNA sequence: TGCGCCAGCAGTCCCGGACTAGTGAACACCGGGGAGCTGTTTTTT.

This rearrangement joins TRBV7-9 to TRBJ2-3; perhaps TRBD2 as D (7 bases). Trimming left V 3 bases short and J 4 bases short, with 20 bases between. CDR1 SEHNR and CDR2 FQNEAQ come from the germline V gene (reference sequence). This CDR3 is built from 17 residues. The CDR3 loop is CASSLLPSGGHADTQYF. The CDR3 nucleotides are TGTGCCAGCAGCTTGCTCCCCTCGGGGGGCCACGCAGATACGCAGTATTTT.

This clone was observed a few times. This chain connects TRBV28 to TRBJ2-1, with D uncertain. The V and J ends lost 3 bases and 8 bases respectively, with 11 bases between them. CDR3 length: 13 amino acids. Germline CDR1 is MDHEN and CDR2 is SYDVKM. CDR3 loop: CASSFQVGDEQFF. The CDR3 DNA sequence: TGTGCCAGCAGTTTCCAGGTGGGCGATGAGCAGTTCTTC.

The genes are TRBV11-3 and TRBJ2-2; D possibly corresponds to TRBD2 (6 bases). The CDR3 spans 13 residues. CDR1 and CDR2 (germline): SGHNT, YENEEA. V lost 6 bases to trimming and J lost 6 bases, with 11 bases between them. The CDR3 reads CASSKRRAGELFF. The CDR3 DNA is TGTGCCAGCAGTAAAAGGAGGGCCGGGGAGCTGTTTTTT. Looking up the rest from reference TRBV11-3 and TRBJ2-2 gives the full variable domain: EAGVVQSPRYKIIEKKQPVAFWCNPISGHNTLYWYLQNLGQGPELLIRYENEEAVDDSQLPKDRFSAERLKGVDSTLKIQPAELGDSAVYLCASSKRRAGELFFGEGSRLTVL.

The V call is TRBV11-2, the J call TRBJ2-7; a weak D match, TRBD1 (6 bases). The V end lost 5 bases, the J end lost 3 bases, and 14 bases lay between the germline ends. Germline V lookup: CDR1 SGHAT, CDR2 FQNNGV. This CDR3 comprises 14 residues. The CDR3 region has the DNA TGTGCCAGCAGCCTGGGGGCGGTAGGCTACGAGCAGTACTTC. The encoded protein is CASSLGAVGYEQYF.

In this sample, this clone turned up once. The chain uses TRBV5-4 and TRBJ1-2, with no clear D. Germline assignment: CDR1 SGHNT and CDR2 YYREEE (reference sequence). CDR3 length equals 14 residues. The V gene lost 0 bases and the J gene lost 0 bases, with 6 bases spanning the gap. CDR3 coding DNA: TGTGCCAGCAGCTTGGCCCAAGCTAACTATGGCTACACCTTC. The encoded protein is CASSLAQANYGYTF.

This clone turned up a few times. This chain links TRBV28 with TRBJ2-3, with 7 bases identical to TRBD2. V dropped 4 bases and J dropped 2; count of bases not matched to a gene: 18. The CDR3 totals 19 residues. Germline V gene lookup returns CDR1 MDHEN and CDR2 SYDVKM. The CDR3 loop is CASSSVSAGLPFNTDTQYF. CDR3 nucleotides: TGTGCCAGCAGTTCTGTGTCGGCGGGACTACCTTTCAACACAGATACGCAGTATTTT.

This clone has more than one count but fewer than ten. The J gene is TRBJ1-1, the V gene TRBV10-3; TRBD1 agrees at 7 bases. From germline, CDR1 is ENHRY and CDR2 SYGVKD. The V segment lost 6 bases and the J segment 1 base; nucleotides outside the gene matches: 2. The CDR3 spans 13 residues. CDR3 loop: CAISRQGNTEAFF. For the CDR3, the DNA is TGTGCCATCAGCCGACAGGGGAACACTGAAGCTTTCTTT.

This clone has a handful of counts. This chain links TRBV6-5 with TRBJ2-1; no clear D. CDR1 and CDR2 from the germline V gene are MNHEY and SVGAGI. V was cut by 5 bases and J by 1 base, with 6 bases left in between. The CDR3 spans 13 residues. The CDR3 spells CASSPSSYNEQFF. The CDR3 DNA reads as TGTGCCAGCAGTCCTTCTTCCTACAATGAGCAGTTCTTC.

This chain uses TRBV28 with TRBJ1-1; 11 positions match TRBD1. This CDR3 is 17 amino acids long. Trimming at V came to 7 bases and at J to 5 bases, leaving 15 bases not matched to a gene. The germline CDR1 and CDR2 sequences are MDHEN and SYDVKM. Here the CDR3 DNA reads TGTGCCAGCAACCCCGGGTTAAGGGACAGGGGGGATACTGAAGCTTTCTTT. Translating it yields CASNPGLRDRGDTEAFF. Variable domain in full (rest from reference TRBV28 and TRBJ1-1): DVKVTQSSRYLVKRTGEKVFLECVQDMDHENMFWYRQDPGLGLRLIYFSYDVKMKEKGDIPEGYSVSREKKERFSLILESASTNQTSMYLCASNPGLRDRGDTEAFFGQGTRLTVV.

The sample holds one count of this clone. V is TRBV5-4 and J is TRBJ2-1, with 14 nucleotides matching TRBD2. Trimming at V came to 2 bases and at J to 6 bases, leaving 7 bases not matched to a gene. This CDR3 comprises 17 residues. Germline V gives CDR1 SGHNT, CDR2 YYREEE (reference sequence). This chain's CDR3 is CASSFQTSGRAINEQFF. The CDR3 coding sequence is TGTGCCAGCAGCTTCCAGACTAGCGGGAGGGCCATCAATGAGCAGTTCTTC.

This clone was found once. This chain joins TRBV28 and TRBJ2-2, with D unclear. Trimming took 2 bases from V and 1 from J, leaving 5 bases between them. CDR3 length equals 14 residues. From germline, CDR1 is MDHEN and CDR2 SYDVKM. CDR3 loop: CASSLQRNTGELFF. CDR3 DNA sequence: TGTGCCAGCAGTTTACAAAGGAACACCGGGGAGCTGTTTTTT.